This TCR beta chain came from a study of blood T cell repertoires in COVID-19. In the study overall: The analysed material was cDNA or gDNA that came from T cells, B-cell-depleted T cells, or PBMCs.

This CDR3 spans 14 amino acids. The germline V gene has CDR1 MDHEN and CDR2 SYDVKM. Between the trimmed V and J ends, which lost 4 bases and 0 bases, there was a span of 9 bases. Residents of approximately 25 US areas, aged roughly 18 to 89 years, made up the participants. The repertoire was sequenced with immunoSEQ multiplex PCR; TCRdb's copy has only in-frame clones and lacks some. The table has fewer than 350,000 clones, around 90% seen once. The receptor was derived from a woman aged 18-29 years with acute COVID-19. This chain connects TRBV28 to TRBJ1-1; no clear D gene. Sequencing input: PBMCs or T cells enriched from blood (not recorded which). Here the CDR3 reads CASSSTAMNTEAFF. The CDR3 DNA reads as TGTGCCAGCAGTTCTACAGCTATGAACACTGAAGCTTTCTTT.